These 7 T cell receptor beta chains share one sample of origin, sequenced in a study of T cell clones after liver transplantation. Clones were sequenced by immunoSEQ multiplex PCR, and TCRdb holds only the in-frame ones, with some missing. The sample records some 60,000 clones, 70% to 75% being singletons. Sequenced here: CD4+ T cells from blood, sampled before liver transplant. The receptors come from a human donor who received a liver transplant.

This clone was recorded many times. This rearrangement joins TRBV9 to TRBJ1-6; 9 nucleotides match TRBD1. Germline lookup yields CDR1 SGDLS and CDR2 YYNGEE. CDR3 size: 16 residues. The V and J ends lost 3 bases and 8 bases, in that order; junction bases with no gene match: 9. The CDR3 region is CASSGTTGGYDSPLHF. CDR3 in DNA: TGTGCCAGCAGCGGAACGACAGGGGGATATGATTCACCCCTCCACTTT.

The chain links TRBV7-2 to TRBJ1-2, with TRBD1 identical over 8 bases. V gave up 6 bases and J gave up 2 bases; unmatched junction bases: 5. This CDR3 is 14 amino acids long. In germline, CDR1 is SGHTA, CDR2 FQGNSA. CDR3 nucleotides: TGTGCCAGCAGTCAGAACAGGGGGAACTATGGCTACACCTTC. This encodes CASSQNRGNYGYTF.

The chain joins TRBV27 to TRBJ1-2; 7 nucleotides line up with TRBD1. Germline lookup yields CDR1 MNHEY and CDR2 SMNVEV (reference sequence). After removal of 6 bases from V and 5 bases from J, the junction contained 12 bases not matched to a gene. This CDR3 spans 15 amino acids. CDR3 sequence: CASRDLYRGRYGYTF. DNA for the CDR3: TGTGCCAGCAGGGACCTATACAGGGGTAGATATGGCTACACCTTC.

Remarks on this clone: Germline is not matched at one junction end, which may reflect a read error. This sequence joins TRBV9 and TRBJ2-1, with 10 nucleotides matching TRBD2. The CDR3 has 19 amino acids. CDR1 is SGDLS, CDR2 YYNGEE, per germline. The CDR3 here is CASSPPGTSALTSSNEQFF. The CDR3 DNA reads TGTGCCAGCAGCCCCCCCGGGACTAGCGCCCTTACCTCCTCCAATGAGCAGTTCTTC.

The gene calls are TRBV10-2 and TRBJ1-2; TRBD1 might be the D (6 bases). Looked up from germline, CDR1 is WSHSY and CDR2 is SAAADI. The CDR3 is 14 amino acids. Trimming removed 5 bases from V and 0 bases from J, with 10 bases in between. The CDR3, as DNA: TGCGCCAGCAGTCTACAGGGAGCTAACTATGGCTACACCTTC. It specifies CASSLQGANYGYTF.

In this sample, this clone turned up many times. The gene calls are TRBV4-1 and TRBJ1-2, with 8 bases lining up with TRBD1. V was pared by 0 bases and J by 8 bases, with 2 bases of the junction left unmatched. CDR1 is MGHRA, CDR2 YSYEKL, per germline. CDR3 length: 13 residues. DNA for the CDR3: TGCGCCAGCAGCCAAGACAGGGACAGGGGCTACACCTTC. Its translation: CASSQDRDRGYTF.

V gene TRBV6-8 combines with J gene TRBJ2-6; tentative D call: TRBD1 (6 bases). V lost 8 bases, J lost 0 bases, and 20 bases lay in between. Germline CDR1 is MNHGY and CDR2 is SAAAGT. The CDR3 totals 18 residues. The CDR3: CASPGHPDCGSGANVLTF. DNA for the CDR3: TGTGCCAGCCCGGGACACCCTGACTGTGGCTCTGGGGCCAACGTCCTGACTTTC.